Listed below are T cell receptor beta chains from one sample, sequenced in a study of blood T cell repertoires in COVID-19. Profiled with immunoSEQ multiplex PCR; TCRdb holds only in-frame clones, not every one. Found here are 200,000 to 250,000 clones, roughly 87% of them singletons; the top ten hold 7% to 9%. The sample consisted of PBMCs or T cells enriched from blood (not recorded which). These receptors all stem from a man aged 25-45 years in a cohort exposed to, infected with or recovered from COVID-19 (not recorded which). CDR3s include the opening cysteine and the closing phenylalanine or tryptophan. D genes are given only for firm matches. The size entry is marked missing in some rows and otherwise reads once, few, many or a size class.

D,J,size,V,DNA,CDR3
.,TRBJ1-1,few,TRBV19,TGTGCCAGTAGTTTCCTGGGGGGGATCCCCACTGAAGCTTTCTTT,CASSFLGGIPTEAFF
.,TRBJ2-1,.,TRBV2,TGTGCCGGCCTTTACACTTCCGGGGGGACAAAATACGATGAGCAGTTCTTC,CAGLYTSGGTKYDEQFF
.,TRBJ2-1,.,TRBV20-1,TGCAGTGCTAGTGACAGAAGCTCCTACAATGAGCAGTTCTTC,CSASDRSSYNEQFF
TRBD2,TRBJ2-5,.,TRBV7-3,TGTGCCAGCAGCATTAGCGGGAGGGCCAGTGAGACCCAGTACTTC,CASSISGRASETQYF
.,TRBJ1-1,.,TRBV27,TGTGCCAGCAGTTTTGTCGGGAACACTGAAGCTTTCTTT,CASSFVGNTEAFF
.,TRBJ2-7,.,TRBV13,TGTGCCAGCAGCTTACGACAGGAAAGACGACCCGAGCAGTACTTC,CASSLRQERRPEQYF
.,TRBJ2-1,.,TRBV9,TGTGCCAGCAGCGTGAGCCTTGATCTCGGGGGAGTGGGGAATGAGCAGTTCTTC,CASSVSLDLGGVGNEQFF
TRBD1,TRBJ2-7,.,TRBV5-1,TGCGCCAGCAGCCCGGACAGGCCAGGAGAGCAGTACTTC,CASSPDRPGEQYF
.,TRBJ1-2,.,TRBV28,TGTGCCAGCAGTTTAACCCAGGGCACCTATGGCTACACCTTC,CASSLTQGTYGYTF
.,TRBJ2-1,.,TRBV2,TGTGCCAGCAGTCGGGTAGAGGAGCAGTTCTTC,CASSRVEEQFF
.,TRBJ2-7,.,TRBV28,TGTGCCAGCCGAAAACAGGGTCCCTTGGGGGAGCAGTACTTC,CASRKQGPLGEQYF
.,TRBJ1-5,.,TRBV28,TGTGCCAGCAGTTCCCGACAGTTCAATCAGCCCCAGCATTTT,CASSSRQFNQPQHF
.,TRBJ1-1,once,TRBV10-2,TGCGCCAGCAGTGACTTTTGGGAGGGGACTGAAGCTTTCTTT,CASSDFWEGTEAFF
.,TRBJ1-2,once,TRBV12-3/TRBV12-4,TGTGCCAGCGCCAAACAGGAGAATGGCTACACCTTC,CASAKQENGYTF
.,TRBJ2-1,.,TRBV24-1,TGTGCCACCAGTGACCCCAGGGGCCCCAACAATGAGCAGTTCTTC,CATSDPRGPNNEQFF
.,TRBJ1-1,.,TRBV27,TGTGCCAGCAGTTTATATGACAGGAGCACTGAAGCTTTCTTT,CASSLYDRSTEAFF
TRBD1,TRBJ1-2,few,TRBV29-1,TGCAGCGCCAGACAGGGGGCGAGCTATGGCTACACCTTC,CSARQGASYGYTF
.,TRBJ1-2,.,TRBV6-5,TGTGCCAGCAGGGCGGGGGGTTCCGGTGGCTACACCTTC,CASRAGGSGGYTF
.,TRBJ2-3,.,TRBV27,TGTGCCAGCAGTTTCCATACTAATACGATCGCAGATACGCAGTATTTT,CASSFHTNTIADTQYF
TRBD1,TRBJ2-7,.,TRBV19,TGTGCCAGTAGTTCCCCAGGATCCGGGACAGGCGACTACGAGCAGTACTTC,CASSSPGSGTGDYEQYF
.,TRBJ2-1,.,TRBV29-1,TGCAGCGTTGGAACTTTCTCTGAGAATGAGCAGTTCTTC,CSVGTFSENEQFF
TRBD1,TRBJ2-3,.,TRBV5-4,TGTGCCAGCAGCTTGAACAGGGGGAGCACAGATACGCAGTATTTT,CASSLNRGSTDTQYF
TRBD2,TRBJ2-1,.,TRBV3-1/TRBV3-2,TGTGCCAGCAGCCTAGCGGGAGGGCCGGGGAATGAGCAGTTCTTC,CASSLAGGPGNEQFF
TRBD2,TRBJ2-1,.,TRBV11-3,TGTGCCAGCAGCTCTAGCGGGGTAACCTACAATGAGCAGTTCTTC,CASSSSGVTYNEQFF
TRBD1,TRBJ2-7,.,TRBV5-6,TGTGCCAGCAGCTTCGTTGACAGGGGTGGGTCCTACGAGCAGTACTTC,CASSFVDRGGSYEQYF